The clone carrying this TCR beta chain was found once. Colonoscopy and blood draw happened at the same time. The CDR3 has 14 residues. The germline V gene has CDR1 LNHDA and CDR2 SQIVND (reference sequence). Deletions cut 3 bases from V and 6 bases from J, with 14 bases between. This sample was included in a study of pediatric ulcerative colitis. Using immunoSEQ multiplex PCR, the repertoire was profiled, and TCRdb retains in-frame clones only, with some absent. The sample consists of about 32,000 clones, around 80% of them appearing once. This receptor was taken from a boy between 10 and 17 years old with severe ulcerative colitis. The chain has TRBV19 and TRBJ1-1; the D gene is possibly TRBD1 (5 bases). Input material: blood. The CDR3 reads CASSIVQGSSEAFF. The CDR3 region has the DNA TGTGCCAGTAGTATCGTTCAGGGTTCCTCTGAAGCTTTCTTT.